The next 26 T cell receptor beta chains were all read from a single sample in a study of regulatory T cells in long-lasting Graves disease. Noted time point: persistent/refractory GD, antithyroid drugs over 5 years with positive TRAb. After RNA was extracted from PBMCs, the TCR library was made from it. Arm-PCR of CDR3 regions and iRepertoire HTBI primers were used to build TCR beta libraries. TCRdb recomputed calls from the multiplex PCR reads with MiXCR, one row per CDR3 protein. The sample yields 600,000 to 850,000 distinct CDR3 sequences, approximately 29% seen once. This specimen was peripheral blood mononuclear cells (PBMCs), taken when the disease was refractory, from a patient treated with antithyroid drugs. These receptors were obtained from a female donor with Graves disease.

Here the CDR3 reads CASSLDLGVASNHNEQFF. The DNA of the CDR3 is TGTGCCAGCAGCTTAGATCTCGGGGTGGCATCAAACCACAATGAGCAGTTCTTC. This chain joins TRBV11-2 and TRBJ2-1, with TRBD2 as a possible D gene (5 bases). This CDR3 has 18 amino acids. Per the germline V gene, CDR1 is SGHAT and CDR2 is FQNNGV. The V end was cut by 0 bases, the J end by 5 bases, with 20 bases between.

The chain recombines TRBV20-1 with TRBJ2-3, with TRBD2 matching 7 bases. Germline CDR1 and CDR2: DFQATT and SNEGSKA (reference sequence). The V and J ends lost 8 bases and 6 bases, in that order; junction bases with no gene match: 5. The CDR3 extends over 11 amino acids. CDR3 coding DNA: TGCAGTACTACTAGCGTTGATACGCAGTATTTT. This translates into CSTTSVDTQYF.

This clonotype was counted only a few times. This chain uses TRBV28 with TRBJ1-5; unclear D gene. The CDR3 has 16 amino acids. The germline V gene encodes CDR1 MDHEN and CDR2 SYDVKM. V lost 2 bases to trimming and J lost 3 bases, with 14 bases between them. Written as DNA, the CDR3 is TGTGCCAGCAGTTTAAGGGCAGGTCTTATCAATCAGCCCCAGCATTTT. Translating gives CASSLRAGLINQPQHF. Full variable domain (rest looked up from reference TRBV28 and TRBJ1-5): DVKVTQSSRYLVKRTGEKVFLECVQDMDHENMFWYRQDPGLGLRLIYFSYDVKMKEKGDIPEGYSVSREKKERFSLILESASTNQTSMYLCASSLRAGLINQPQHFGDGTRLSIL.

This chain joins TRBV3-1 and TRBJ2-3, with no clear D. The ends were cut back, 1 base at V and 5 bases at J, with 10 bases in the middle. From germline, CDR1 is LGHDT and CDR2 YNNKEL (reference sequence). The CDR3 spans 14 residues. CDR3 sequence: CASSQVSRVDTQYF. The CDR3, as DNA: TGTGCCAGCAGCCAAGTCAGTCGAGTAGATACGCAGTATTTT.

The V call is TRBV15, the J call TRBJ2-3, with D perhaps matching TRBD1 (6 bases). Germline assignment: CDR1 LNHNV and CDR2 YYDKDF (reference sequence). The CDR3 is 20 amino acids. Trimming pared 2 bases from V and 0 bases from J, leaving 24 bases between. The CDR3 bases are TGTGCCACCAGCAGATTTGCCCGGACAGACGCGCAAGCTAGCACAGATACGCAGTATTTT. Protein product: CATSRFARTDAQASTDTQYF.

This clonotype appeared once. This chain uses TRBV29-1 with TRBJ2-5; D is uncertain. Germline loops: CDR1 SQVTM, CDR2 ANQGSEA. The CDR3 spans 11 residues. V shed 3 bases and J shed 2 bases, with 4 bases lying between them. CDR3 residues: CSVDRQETQYF. CDR3 DNA: TGCAGCGTTGACCGGCAAGAGACCCAGTACTTC.

The chain uses TRBV11-2 and TRBJ2-1, with D perhaps matching TRBD2 (6 bases). Between the trimmed V and J ends, which lost 1 base and 9 bases, there was a span of 10 bases. The CDR3 is 13 residues long. Germline CDR1 and CDR2: SGHAT and FQNNGV. The CDR3 sequence is CASSLASGGEQFF. CDR3 DNA: TGTGCCAGCAGCTTAGCCTCCGGGGGTGAGCAGTTCTTC. Full variable domain (missing parts from reference TRBV11-2 and TRBJ2-1): EAGVAQSPRYKIIEKRQSVAFWCNPISGHATLYWYQQILGQGPKLLIQFQNNGVVDDSQLPKDRFSAERLKGVDSTLKIQPAKLEDSAVYLCASSLASGGEQFFGPGTRLTVL.

The chain combines TRBV7-9 with TRBJ2-7; unclear D gene. The CDR3 has 13 amino acids. The V gene lost 2 bases and the J gene lost 2 bases, with 7 bases spanning the gap. Germline V gene sequence: CDR1 SEHNR, CDR2 FQNEAQ (reference sequence). CDR3 amino acids: CASSLYNTYEQYF. The CDR3 DNA reads TGTGCCAGCAGCTTATACAATACCTACGAGCAGTACTTC.

This chain connects TRBV29-1 to TRBJ1-3; D is possibly TRBD1 (6 bases). With 6 bases removed from V and 0 bases from J, the gap between germline ends came to 9 bases. The CDR3 totals 13 residues. CDR1 is SQVTM and CDR2 is ANQGSEA in the germline V gene. CDR3 nucleotide sequence: TGCAGCGTGGACAGTAACTCTGGAAACACCATATATTTT. It specifies CSVDSNSGNTIYF.

CDR3 nucleotide sequence: TGCAGCATAGCGGGAGGACCTCAAGAGACCCAGTACTTC. Translating it yields CSIAGGPQETQYF. The rearrangement uses TRBV29-1 and TRBJ2-5, with TRBD2 matching 10 bases. CDR1 and CDR2 (germline): SQVTM, ANQGSEA. V lost 8 bases, J lost 2 bases, and 5 bases stayed unmatched. CDR3 length equals 13 residues.

In this sample, this clonotype turned up many times. The V call is TRBV2, the J call TRBJ1-6; TRBD1 is a possible D gene (6 bases). Trimming took 5 bases from V and 8 from J, leaving 13 bases between them. The CDR3 is 14 amino acids. Germline CDR1 is SNHLY and CDR2 is FYNNEI. This CDR3 is CASSKTPGDSPLHF. The CDR3 coding sequence is TGTGCCAGCAGTAAAACCCCAGGGGATTCACCCCTCCACTTT.

This clonotype was recorded at least ten times. V is TRBV11-2 and J is TRBJ2-5, with D maybe TRBD2 (6 bases). The length of the CDR3 is 14 residues. Trimming stripped 1 base from V and 5 bases from J, with 11 bases between. From germline, CDR1 is SGHAT and CDR2 FQNNGV. This CDR3 is CASSLGVGGETQYF. In DNA form, the CDR3 reads TGTGCCAGCAGCTTAGGCGTAGGAGGGGAGACCCAGTACTTC.

The chain links TRBV5-1 to TRBJ2-7; possible D gene TRBD2, 6 bases. Deletions cut 7 bases from V and 2 bases from J, with 19 bases between. Germline lookup yields CDR1 SGHRS and CDR2 YFSETQ. The CDR3 is 15 amino acids. The CDR3, as DNA: TGCGCCAGCCGATACCAAGCGGGCCCAACCTACGAGCAGTACTTC. It is translated as CASRYQAGPTYEQYF.

This clonotype was seen repeatedly, ten times or more. The CDR3 reads CASTIQGVTYGYTF. In DNA, the CDR3 is TGTGCCAGCACGATACAGGGAGTGACTTATGGCTACACCTTC. V and J are TRBV12-3 or TRBV12-4 and TRBJ1-2; D might be TRBD1 (6 bases). With 7 bases removed from V and 5 bases from J, the gap between germline ends came to 17 bases. The CDR3 runs to 14 residues.

This clonotype turned up a few times. The CDR3 DNA sequence: TGTGCCAGCAGCCCTCAGACTAGCGGGCCTTTTCACGAGCAGTACTTC. Its translation is CASSPQTSGPFHEQYF. The chain joins TRBV7-3 to TRBJ2-7; 10 bases are shared with TRBD2. From germline, CDR1 is SGHTA and CDR2 FQGTGA. V lost 5 bases, J lost 5 bases, and 12 bases stayed unmatched. The CDR3 sequence is 16 residues long.

This clonotype occurred once. This chain connects TRBV19 to TRBJ2-6; no firm D call. Germline V lookup: CDR1 LNHDA, CDR2 SQIVND (reference sequence). Trimming cost V 6 bases and J 0 bases, with 15 bases left between them. This CDR3 is 17 amino acids long. The CDR3 here is CASRRAGIPSGANVLTF. For the CDR3, the DNA is TGTGCCAGTAGAAGGGCAGGCATACCCTCTGGGGCCAACGTCCTGACTTTC. Full variable domain (rest looked up from reference TRBV19 and TRBJ2-6): DGGITQSPKYLFRKEGQNVTLSCEQNLNHDAMYWYRQDPGQGLRLIYYSQIVNDFQKGDIAEGYSVSREKKESFPLTVTSAQKNPTAFYLCASRRAGIPSGANVLTFGAGSRLTVL.

This sequence joins TRBV27 and TRBJ2-1; D gene unclear. This CDR3 region has 16 residues. Germline-derived CDR1 and CDR2 are MNHEY and SMNVEV (reference sequence). V shed 7 bases and J shed 0 bases, with 16 bases lying between them. As DNA, the CDR3 is TGTGCCAGCACCCCCTTCCGGATAAGCTCCTACAATGAGCAGTTCTTC. This sequence encodes CASTPFRISSYNEQFF.

J is TRBJ1-4 and V is TRBV5-1; D gene uncertain. V was pared by 5 bases and J by 7 bases, with 18 bases between. The germline V gene has CDR1 SGHRS and CDR2 YFSETQ. This CDR3 is 15 amino acids long. The CDR3 here is CASSSPGEIGEKLFF. The CDR3 DNA reads as TGCGCCAGCAGTTCCCCTGGGGAAATTGGTGAAAAACTGTTTTTT.

This clonotype has just a few counts. The chain is built from TRBV19 and TRBJ1-2, with TRBD1 matching over 11 bases. The V and J ends lost 7 bases and 4 bases, in that order; junction bases with no gene match: 8. The CDR3 covers 15 residues. In germline, CDR1 is LNHDA, CDR2 SQIVND (reference sequence). CDR3 nucleotide sequence: TGTGCCAGTAACCCCCGGACAGGGGGCGCCTATGGCTACACCTTC. Its translation is CASNPRTGGAYGYTF.

V is TRBV29-1 and J is TRBJ2-7; 9 bases are shared with TRBD1. The V gene's germline CDR1 is SQVTM and CDR2 ANQGSEA. The junction had 7 bases not matched to a gene; V was cut back by 3 bases and J by 10 bases. The CDR3 is made up of 12 amino acids. The CDR3 loop reads CSVDVGQGGQYF. In DNA, the CDR3 is TGCAGCGTTGACGTGGGACAGGGTGGTCAGTACTTC.

The chain links TRBV6-1 to TRBJ1-5; no definite D call. The CDR3 length is 13 residues. Germline CDR1 reads MNHNS; CDR2 reads SASEGT. V was pared by 7 bases and J by 0 bases, with 7 bases between. CDR3 bases: TGTGCCAGCATAAGAGGTAGCAATCAGCCCCAGCATTTT. Its translation is CASIRGSNQPQHF.

This chain links TRBV20-1 with TRBJ2-7; 8 bases match TRBD1. The CDR3 consists of 13 residues. Germline V gene data show CDR1 as DFQATT and CDR2 as SNEGSKA (reference sequence). Trimming took 5 bases from V and 4 from J; bases not matched to a gene: 7. In DNA form, the CDR3 reads TGCAGTGCTGGCAGGGGGCGCGGGTACGAGCAGTACTTC. Translated, it gives CSAGRGRGYEQYF.

The gene calls are TRBV5-1 and TRBJ2-5; TRBD2 agrees at 7 bases. This CDR3 region has 17 residues. J was trimmed by 3 bases and V by 0 bases; bases with no gene match: 11. Germline V CDR1 and CDR2: SGHRS, YFSETQ. The CDR3 is CASSLGVMASGEETQYF. CDR3 bases: TGCGCCAGCAGCTTGGGTGTTATGGCTAGCGGTGAAGAGACCCAGTACTTC.

This clonotype was observed many times. The V call is TRBV6-1, the J call TRBJ1-2; D remains unclear. This CDR3 spans 14 amino acids. Germline V gene lookup returns CDR1 MNHNS and CDR2 SASEGT. The germline V and J ends were trimmed by 7 bases and 2 bases, with 14 bases remaining between them. The CDR3 DNA reads TGTGCCAGCACCCTAGGTCACGGAAACTATGGCTACACCTTC. Translation gives CASTLGHGNYGYTF.

The table lists this clonotype with a few counts. The rearrangement links TRBV6-5 to TRBJ1-1; D unclear. V shed 0 bases and J shed 6 bases, with 11 bases lying between them. CDR1 is MNHEY and CDR2 is SVGAGI in the germline V gene. This CDR3 region has 14 residues. This CDR3 is CASSYSGQFAEAFF. The DNA of the CDR3 is TGTGCCAGCAGTTACTCAGGGCAGTTTGCTGAAGCTTTCTTT.

This sequence joins TRBV10-3 and TRBJ2-5; 9 bases are shared with TRBD1. The DNA end favors TRBJ2-7, so the J call may be wrong. CDR3 length: 15 amino acids. Germline-derived CDR1 and CDR2 are ENHRY and SYGVKD. CDR3 residues: CATQGLDRGSYEQYF. CDR3 DNA: TGTGCCACCCAGGGCCTGGACAGGGGATCCTACGAGCAGTACTTC.